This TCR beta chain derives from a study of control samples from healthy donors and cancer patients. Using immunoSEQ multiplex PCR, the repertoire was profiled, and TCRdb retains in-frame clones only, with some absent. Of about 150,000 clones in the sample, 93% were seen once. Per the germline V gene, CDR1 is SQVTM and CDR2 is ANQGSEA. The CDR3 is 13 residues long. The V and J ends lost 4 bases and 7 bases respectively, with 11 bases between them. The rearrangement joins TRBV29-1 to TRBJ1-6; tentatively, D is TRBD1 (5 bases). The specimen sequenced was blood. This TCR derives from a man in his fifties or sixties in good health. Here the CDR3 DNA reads TGCAGCGTTGGGCAGGGCGGAAATTCACCCCTCCACTTT. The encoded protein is CSVGQGGNSPLHF.